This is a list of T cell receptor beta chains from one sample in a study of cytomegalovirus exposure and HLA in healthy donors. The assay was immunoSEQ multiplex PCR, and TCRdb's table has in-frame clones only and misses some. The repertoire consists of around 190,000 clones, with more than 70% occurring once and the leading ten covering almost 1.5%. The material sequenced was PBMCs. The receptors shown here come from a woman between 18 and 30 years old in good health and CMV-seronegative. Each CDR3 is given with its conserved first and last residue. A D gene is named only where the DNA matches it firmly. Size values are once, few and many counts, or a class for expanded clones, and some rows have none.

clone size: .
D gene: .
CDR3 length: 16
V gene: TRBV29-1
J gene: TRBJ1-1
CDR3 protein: CSGRIGGPGMNTEAFF
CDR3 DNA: TGCAGCGGCCGGATAGGAGGGCCTGGCATGAACACTGAAGCTTTCTTT

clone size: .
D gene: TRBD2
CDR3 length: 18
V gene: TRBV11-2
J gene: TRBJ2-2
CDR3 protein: CASSLFRRLAANTGELFF
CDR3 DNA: TGTGCCAGCAGCCTATTCCGACGACTAGCAGCTAACACCGGGGAGCTGTTTTTT

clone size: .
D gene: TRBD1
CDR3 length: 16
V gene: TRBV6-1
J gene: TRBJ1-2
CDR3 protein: CASSESGTGGRLGYTF
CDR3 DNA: TGTGCCAGCAGTGAATCGGGGACAGGGGGGCGTTTGGGCTACACCTTC

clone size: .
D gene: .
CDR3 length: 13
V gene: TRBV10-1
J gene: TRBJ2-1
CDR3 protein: CASNPTRSNEQFF
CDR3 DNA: TGCGCCAGCAACCCGACTAGGAGTAATGAGCAGTTCTTC

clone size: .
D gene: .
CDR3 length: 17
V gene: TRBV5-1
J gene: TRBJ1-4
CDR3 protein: CASRPTQSGATNEKLFF
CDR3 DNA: TGCGCCAGCCGACCAACCCAGTCAGGGGCAACTAATGAAAAACTGTTTTTT

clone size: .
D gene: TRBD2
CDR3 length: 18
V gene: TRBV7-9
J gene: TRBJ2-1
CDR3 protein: CATRPGLAGVGGLYEQFF
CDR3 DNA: TGTGCCACCCGACCGGGACTAGCGGGAGTAGGGGGGCTTTATGAGCAGTTCTTC

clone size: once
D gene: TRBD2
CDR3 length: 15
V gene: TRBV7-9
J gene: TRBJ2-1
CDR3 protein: CASSLVLAGGGEQFF
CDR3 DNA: TGTGCCAGCAGCTTAGTGCTAGCGGGGGGTGGTGAGCAGTTCTTC

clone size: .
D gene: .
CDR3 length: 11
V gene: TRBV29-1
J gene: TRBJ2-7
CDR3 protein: CSAVGAREQYF
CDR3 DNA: TGCAGCGCGGTTGGGGCTAGGGAGCAGTACTTC

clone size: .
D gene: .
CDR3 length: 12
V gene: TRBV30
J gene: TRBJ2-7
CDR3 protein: CAWSNSQGEQYF
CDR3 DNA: TGTGCCTGGTCAAACTCACAGGGAGAGCAGTACTTC

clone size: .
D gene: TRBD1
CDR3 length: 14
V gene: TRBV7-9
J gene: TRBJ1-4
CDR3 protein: CASSLGQGNEKLFF
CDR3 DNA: TGTGCCAGCAGCTTGGGACAGGGGAATGAAAAACTGTTTTTT

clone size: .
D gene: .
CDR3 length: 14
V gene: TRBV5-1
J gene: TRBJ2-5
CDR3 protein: CASSSTGIKETQYF
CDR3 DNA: TGCGCCAGCAGCTCTACAGGGATAAAAGAGACCCAGTACTTC

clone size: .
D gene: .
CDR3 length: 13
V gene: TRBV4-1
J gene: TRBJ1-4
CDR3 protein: CASSPQGSEKLFF
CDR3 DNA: TGCGCCAGCAGCCCACAGGGTTCTGAAAAACTGTTTTTT

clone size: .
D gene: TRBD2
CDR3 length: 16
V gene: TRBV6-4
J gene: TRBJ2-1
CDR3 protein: CASSDRGLASYNEQFF
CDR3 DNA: TGTGCCAGCAGTGACAGGGGACTAGCGAGCTACAATGAGCAGTTCTTC

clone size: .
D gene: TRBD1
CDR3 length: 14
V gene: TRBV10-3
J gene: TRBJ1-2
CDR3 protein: CAISERDRAWGYTF
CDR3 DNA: TGTGCCATCAGTGAACGGGACAGGGCTTGGGGCTACACCTTC

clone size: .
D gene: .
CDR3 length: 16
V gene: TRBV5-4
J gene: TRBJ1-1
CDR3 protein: CASSLAGLNVNTEAFF
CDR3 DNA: TGTGCCAGCAGCTTGGCCGGACTCAATGTGAACACTGAAGCTTTCTTT

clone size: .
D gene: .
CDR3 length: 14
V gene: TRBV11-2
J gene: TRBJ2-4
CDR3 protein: CASSLAGAKNIQYF
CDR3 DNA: TGTGCCAGCAGCCTGGCGGGGGCCAAAAACATTCAGTACTTC

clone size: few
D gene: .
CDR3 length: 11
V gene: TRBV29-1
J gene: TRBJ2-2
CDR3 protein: CSGRGTGELFF
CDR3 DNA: TGCAGCGGCAGGGGAACCGGGGAGCTGTTTTTT

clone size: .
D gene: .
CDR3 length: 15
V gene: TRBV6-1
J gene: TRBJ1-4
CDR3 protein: CASSEAGGSSEKLFF
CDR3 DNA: TGTGCCAGCAGTGAAGCAGGGGGTTCGAGTGAAAAACTGTTTTTT

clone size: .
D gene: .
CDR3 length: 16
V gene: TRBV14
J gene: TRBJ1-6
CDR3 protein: CASSQDLGLNNSPLHF
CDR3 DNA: TGTGCCAGCAGCCAAGATCTAGGACTGAATAATTCACCCCTCCACTTT

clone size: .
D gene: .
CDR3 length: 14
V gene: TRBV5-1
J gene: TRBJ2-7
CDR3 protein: CASRKDRGFYEQYF
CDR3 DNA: TGCGCCAGCAGAAAAGACCGGGGGTTCTACGAGCAGTACTTC

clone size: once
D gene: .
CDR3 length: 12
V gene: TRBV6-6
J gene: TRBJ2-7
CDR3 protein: CASSPDFYEQYF
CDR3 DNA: TGTGCCAGCAGCCCCGACTTCTACGAGCAGTACTTC

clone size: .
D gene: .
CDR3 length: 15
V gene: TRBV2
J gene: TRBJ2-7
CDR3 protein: CASSVTTQSSYEQYF
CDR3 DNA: TGTGCCAGCAGTGTTACTACCCAAAGCTCCTACGAGCAGTACTTC

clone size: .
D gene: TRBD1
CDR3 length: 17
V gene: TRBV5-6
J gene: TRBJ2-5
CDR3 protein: CASSIRTTGAGGETQYF
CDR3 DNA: TGTGCCAGCAGCATACGAACGACAGGGGCCGGAGGGGAGACCCAGTACTTC

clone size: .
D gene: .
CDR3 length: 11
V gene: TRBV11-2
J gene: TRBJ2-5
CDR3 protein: CASSSQETQYF
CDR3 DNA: TGTGCCAGCAGCTCCCAGGAGACCCAGTACTTC

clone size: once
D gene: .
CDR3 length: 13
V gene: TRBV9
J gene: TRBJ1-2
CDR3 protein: CASSVTQAGGYTF
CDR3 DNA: TGTGCCAGCAGCGTAACCCAAGCGGGGGGCTACACCTTC

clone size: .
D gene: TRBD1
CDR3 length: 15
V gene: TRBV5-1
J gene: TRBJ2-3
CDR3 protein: CASSLAGQGTDTQYF
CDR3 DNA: TGCGCCAGCAGCTTGGCTGGACAGGGGACAGATACGCAGTATTTT

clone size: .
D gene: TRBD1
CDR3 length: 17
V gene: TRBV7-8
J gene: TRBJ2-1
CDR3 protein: CASSWGGGTGRKNEQFF
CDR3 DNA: TGTGCCAGCAGCTGGGGAGGGGGGACAGGGCGGAAAAATGAGCAGTTCTTC

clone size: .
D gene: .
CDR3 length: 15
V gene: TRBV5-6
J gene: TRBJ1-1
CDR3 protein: CASSRGLGLNTEAFF
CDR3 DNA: TGTGCCAGCAGCCGGGGTTTAGGACTGAACACTGAAGCTTTCTTT

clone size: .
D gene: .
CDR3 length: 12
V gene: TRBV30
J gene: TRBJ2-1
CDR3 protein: CAWSAAYNEQFF
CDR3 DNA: TGTGCCTGGAGTGCAGCCTACAATGAGCAGTTCTTC

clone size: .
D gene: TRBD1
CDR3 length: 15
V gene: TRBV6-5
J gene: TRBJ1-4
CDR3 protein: CASGHRGWGNEKLFF
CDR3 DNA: TGTGCCAGCGGACACAGGGGTTGGGGAAATGAAAAACTGTTTTTT

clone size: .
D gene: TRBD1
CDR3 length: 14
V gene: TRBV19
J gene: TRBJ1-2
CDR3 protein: CASRTIQGNYGYTF
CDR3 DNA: TGTGCCAGTAGGACAATACAGGGGAACTATGGCTACACCTTC

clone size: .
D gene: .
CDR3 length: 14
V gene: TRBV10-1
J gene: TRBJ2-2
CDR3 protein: CASRTGFGTGELFF
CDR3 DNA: TGCGCCAGCAGAACAGGGTTTGGCACCGGGGAGCTGTTTTTT

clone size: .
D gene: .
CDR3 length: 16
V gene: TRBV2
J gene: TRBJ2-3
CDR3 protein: CATPSTAGGSTDTQYF
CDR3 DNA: TGTGCCACGCCGTCGACCGCAGGGGGGAGCACAGATACGCAGTATTTT

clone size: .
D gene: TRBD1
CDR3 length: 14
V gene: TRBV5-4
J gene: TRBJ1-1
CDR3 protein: CASSQDRGGTEAFF
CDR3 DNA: TGTGCCAGCAGCCAGGACAGGGGCGGCACTGAAGCTTTCTTT

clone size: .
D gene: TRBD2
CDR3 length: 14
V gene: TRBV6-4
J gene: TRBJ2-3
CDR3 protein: CASSDLAGADTQYF
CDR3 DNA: TGTGCCAGCAGTGATTTAGCGGGGGCAGATACGCAGTATTTT

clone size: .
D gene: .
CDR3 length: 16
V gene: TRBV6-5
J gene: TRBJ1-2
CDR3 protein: CASSYSKGGRLDGYTF
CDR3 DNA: TGTGCCAGCAGTTACTCGAAGGGGGGGCGTTTAGATGGCTACACCTTC

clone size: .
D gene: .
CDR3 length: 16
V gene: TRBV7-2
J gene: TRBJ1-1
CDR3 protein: CASSEMTGPMNTEAFF
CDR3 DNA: TGTGCCAGCAGCGAGATGACAGGCCCTATGAACACTGAAGCTTTCTTT

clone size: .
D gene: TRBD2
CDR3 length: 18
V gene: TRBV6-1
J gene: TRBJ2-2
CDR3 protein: CASSEGLAGGSGTGELFF
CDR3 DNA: TGTGCCAGCAGTGAGGGACTAGCGGGAGGGTCGGGGACCGGGGAGCTGTTTTTT

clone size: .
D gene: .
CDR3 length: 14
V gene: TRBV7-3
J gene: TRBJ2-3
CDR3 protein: CASSQSPSSDTQYF
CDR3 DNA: TGTGCCAGCAGCCAGTCCCCTAGCTCAGATACGCAGTATTTT

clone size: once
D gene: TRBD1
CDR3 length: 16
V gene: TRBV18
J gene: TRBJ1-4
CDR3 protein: CASSLDRGPANEKLFF
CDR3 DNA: TGTGCCAGCTCGCTCGACAGGGGGCCGGCTAATGAAAAACTGTTTTTT

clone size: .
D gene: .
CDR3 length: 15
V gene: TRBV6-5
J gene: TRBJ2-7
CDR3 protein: CASRLAHTSLYEQYF
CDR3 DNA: TGTGCCAGCAGACTCGCTCATACTTCATTATACGAGCAGTACTTC

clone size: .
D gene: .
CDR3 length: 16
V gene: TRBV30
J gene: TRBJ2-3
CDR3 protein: CAWSVRRGLRADTQYF
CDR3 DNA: TGTGCCTGGAGCGTAAGAAGGGGGTTGCGTGCAGATACGCAGTATTTT